The T cell receptor (beta chain) under discussion was sequenced for a study of blood T cells in healthy people across ages. Using a J-beta primer mix together with a sample-barcoded 5' primer, a second PCR was run for roughly 6 to 12 cycles. TCRdb called the 5' RACE reads again in MiXCR, with one record for every CDR3 protein. The sample comprises around 780,000 distinct CDR3 sequences, more than 55% of which are singletons, and 25% to 30% rests with the top ten. V gave up 8 bases and J gave up 6 bases, with 11 bases separating them. Germline CDR1 reads MNHEY; CDR2 reads SVGEGT. This CDR3 has 12 residues.

Sample: blood. V and J are TRBV6-2 or TRBV6-3 and TRBJ2-1; the D gene is possibly TRBD2 (5 bases). This TCR was recovered from a middle-aged man in good health. CDR3 nucleotides: TGTGCCAGCGGCGGGTTCCTCAATGAGCAGTTCTTC. It translates to CASGGFLNEQFF.